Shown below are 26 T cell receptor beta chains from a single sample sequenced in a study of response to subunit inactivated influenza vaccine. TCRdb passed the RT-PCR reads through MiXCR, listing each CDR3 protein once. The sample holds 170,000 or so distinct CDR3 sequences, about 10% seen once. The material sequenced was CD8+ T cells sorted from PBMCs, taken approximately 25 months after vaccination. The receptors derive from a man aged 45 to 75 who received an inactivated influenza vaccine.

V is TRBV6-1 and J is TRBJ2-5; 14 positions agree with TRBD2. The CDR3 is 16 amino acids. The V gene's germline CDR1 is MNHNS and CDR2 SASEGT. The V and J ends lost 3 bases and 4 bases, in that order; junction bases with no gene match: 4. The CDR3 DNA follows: TGTGCCAGCAGTGAGGGACTAGCGGGAGTTTTAGAGACCCAGTACTTC. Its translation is CASSEGLAGVLETQYF.

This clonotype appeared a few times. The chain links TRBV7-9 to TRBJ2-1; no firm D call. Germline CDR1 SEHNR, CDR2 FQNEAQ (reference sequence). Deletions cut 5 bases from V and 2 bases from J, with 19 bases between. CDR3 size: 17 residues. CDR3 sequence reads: CASSPSRGVTPYNEQFF. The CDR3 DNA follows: TGTGCCAGCAGCCCCTCTCGTGGGGTTACACCCTACAATGAGCAGTTCTTC.

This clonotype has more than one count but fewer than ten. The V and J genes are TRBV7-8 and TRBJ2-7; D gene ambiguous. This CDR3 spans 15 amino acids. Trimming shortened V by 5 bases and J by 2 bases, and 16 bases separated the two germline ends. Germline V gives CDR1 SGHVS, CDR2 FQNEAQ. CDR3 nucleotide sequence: TGTGCCAGCAGCCAACCCACCGCGTGGCCCTACGAGCAGTACTTC. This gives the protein CASSQPTAWPYEQYF.

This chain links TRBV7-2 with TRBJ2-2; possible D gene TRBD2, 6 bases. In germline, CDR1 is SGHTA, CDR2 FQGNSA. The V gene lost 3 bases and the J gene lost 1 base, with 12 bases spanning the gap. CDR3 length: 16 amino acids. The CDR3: CASSFGSGLNTGELFF. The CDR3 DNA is TGTGCCAGCAGCTTTGGTAGCGGCCTGAACACCGGGGAGCTGTTTTTT. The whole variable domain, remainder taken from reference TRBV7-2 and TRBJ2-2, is GAGVSQSPSNKVTEKGKDVELRCDPISGHTALYWYRQSLGQGLEFLIYFQGNSAPDKSGLPSDRFSAERTGGSVSTLTIQRTQQEDSAVYLCASSFGSGLNTGELFFGEGSRLTVL.

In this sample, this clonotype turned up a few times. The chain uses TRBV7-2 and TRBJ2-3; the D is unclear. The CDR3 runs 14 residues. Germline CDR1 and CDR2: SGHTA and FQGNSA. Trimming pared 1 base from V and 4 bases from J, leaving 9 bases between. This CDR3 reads CASSLGFSADTQYF. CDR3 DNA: TGTGCCAGCAGCTTAGGATTCTCGGCAGATACGCAGTATTTT.

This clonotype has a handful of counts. The CDR3 loop reads CASSANNEQFF. Written as DNA, the CDR3 is TGTGCCAGCAGTGCTAACAATGAGCAGTTCTTC. The chain employs TRBV2 and TRBJ2-1; D remains unclear. The CDR3 consists of 11 residues. V dropped 4 bases and J dropped 5 bases, with 3 bases sitting between them. Germline loops: CDR1 SNHLY, CDR2 FYNNEI.

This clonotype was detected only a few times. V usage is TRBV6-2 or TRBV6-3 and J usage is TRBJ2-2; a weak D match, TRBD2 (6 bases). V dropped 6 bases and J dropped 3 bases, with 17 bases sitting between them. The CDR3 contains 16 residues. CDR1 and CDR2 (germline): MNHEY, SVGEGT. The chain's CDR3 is CASSLPGLVYTGELFF. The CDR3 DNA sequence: TGTGCCAGCAGCCTTCCGGGACTCGTGTACACCGGGGAGCTGTTTTTT.

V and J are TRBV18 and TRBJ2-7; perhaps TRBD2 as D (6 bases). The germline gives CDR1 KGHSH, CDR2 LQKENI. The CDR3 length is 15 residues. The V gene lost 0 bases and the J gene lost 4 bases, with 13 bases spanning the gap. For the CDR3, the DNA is TGTGCCAGCTCACCACCGGGGGGAAGTCGGTACGAGCAGTACTTC. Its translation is CASSPPGGSRYEQYF.

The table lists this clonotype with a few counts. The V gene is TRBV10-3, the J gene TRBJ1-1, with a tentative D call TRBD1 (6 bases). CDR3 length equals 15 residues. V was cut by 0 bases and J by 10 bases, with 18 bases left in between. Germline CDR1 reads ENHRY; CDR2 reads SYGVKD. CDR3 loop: CAISESSGGGDVAFF. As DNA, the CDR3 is TGTGCCATCAGTGAGTCGTCCGGGGGCGGAGATGTAGCTTTCTTT.

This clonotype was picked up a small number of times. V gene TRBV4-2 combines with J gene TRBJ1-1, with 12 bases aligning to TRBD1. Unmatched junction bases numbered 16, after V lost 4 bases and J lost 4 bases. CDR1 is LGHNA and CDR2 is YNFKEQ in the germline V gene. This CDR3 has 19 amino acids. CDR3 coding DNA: TGTGCCAGCAGCCTCCCCCCGGGACAGGGGGCGGTTAGAGGCACTGAAGCTTTCTTT. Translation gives CASSLPPGQGAVRGTEAFF.

The CDR3 loop is CASSSRRGQDGYTF. CDR3 DNA sequence: TGTGCCAGCAGTTCCAGAAGGGGGCAAGACGGCTACACCTTC. The chain joins TRBV12-3 or TRBV12-4 to TRBJ1-2, with 7 bases lining up with TRBD1. J lost 8 bases, V lost 4 bases, and 10 bases had no gene match. The CDR3 loop spans 14 amino acids.

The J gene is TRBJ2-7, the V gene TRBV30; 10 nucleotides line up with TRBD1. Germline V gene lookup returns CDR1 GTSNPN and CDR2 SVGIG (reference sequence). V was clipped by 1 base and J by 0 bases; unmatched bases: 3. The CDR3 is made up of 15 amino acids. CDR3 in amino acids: CAWSAGQGVSYEQYF. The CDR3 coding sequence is TGTGCCTGGAGTGCCGGACAGGGGGTCTCCTACGAGCAGTACTTC. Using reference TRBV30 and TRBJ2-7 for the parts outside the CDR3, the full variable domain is SQTIHQWPATLVQPVGSPLSLECTVEGTSNPNLYWYRQAAGRGLQLLFYSVGIGQISSEVPQNLSASRPQDRQFILSSKKLLLSDSGFYLCAWSAGQGVSYEQYFGPGTRLTVT.

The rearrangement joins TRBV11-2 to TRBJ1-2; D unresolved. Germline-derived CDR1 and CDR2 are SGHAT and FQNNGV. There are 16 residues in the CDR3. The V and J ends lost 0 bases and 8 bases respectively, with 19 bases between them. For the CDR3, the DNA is TGTGCCAGCAGCTTAGATCCCGGGCCCCGCGCTAGGGGCTACACCTTC. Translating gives CASSLDPGPRARGYTF.

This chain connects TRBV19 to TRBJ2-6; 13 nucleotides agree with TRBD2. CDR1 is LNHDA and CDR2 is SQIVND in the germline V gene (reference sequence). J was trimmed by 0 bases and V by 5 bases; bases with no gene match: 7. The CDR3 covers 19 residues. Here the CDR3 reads CASSSLGLAGYSGANVLTF. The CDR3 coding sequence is TGTGCCAGTAGTTCCTTGGGACTAGCGGGATACTCTGGGGCCAACGTCCTGACTTTC. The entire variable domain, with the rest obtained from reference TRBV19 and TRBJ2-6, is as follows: DGGITQSPKYLFRKEGQNVTLSCEQNLNHDAMYWYRQDPGQGLRLIYYSQIVNDFQKGDIAEGYSVSREKKESFPLTVTSAQKNPTAFYLCASSSLGLAGYSGANVLTFGAGSRLTVL.

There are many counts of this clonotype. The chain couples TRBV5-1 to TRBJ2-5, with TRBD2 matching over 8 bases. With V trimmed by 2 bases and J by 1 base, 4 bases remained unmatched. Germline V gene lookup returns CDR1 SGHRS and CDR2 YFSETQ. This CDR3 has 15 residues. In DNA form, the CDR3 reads TGCGCCAGCAGCTTCCAGCGGGGGACCCAAGAGACCCAGTACTTC. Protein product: CASSFQRGTQETQYF.

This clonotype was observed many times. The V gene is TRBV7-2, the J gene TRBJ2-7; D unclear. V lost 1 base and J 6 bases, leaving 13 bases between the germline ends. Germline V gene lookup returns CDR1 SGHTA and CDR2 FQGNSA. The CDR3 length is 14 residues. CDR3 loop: CASSLDTRLGEQYF. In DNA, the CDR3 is TGTGCCAGCAGCTTAGACACACGGCTCGGCGAGCAGTACTTC.

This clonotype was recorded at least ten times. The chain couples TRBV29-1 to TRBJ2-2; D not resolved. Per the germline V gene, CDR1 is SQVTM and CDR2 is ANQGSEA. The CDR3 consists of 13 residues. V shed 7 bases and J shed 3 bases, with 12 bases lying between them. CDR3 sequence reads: CSAKSTDTGELFF. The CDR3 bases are TGCAGCGCTAAATCGACTGACACCGGGGAGCTGTTTTTT.

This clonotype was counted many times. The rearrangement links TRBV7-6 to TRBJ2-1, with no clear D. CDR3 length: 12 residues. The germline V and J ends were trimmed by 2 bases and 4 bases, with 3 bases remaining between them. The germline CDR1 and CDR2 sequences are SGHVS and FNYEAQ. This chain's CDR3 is CASSLWYNEQFF. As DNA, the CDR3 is TGTGCCAGCAGCTTATGGTACAATGAGCAGTTCTTC.

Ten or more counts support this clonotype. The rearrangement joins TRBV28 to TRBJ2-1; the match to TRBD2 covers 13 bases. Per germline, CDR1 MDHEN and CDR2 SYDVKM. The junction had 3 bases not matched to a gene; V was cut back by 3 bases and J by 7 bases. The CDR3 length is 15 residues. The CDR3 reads CASSLGTSGENEQFF. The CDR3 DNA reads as TGTGCCAGCAGTTTGGGGACTAGCGGGGAGAATGAGCAGTTCTTC.

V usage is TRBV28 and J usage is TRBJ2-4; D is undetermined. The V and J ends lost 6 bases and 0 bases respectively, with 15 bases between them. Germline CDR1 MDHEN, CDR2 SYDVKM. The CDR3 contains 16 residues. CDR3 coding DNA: TGTGCCAGCAGGGTTTCAGATTTACTAGCCAAAAACATTCAGTACTTC. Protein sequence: CASRVSDLLAKNIQYF.

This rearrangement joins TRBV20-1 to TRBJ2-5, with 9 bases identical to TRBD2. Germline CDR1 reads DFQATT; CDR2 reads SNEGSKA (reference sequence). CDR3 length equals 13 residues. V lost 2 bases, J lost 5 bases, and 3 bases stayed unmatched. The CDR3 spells CSARSSGTETQYF. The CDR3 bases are TGCAGTGCTAGATCTAGCGGGACGGAGACCCAGTACTTC.

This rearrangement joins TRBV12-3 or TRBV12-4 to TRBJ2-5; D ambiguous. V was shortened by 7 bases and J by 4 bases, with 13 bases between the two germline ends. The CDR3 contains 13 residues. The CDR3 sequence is CASNKWVGETQYF. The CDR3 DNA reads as TGTGCCAGCAATAAGTGGGTCGGAGAGACCCAGTACTTC.

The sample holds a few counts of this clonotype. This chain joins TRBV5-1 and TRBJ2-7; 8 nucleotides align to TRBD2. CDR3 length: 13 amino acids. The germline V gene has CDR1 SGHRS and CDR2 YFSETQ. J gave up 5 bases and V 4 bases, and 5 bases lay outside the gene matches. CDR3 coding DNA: TGCGCCAGCAGCCCGCGGGGGGTTCACGAGCAGTACTTC. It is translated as CASSPRGVHEQYF.

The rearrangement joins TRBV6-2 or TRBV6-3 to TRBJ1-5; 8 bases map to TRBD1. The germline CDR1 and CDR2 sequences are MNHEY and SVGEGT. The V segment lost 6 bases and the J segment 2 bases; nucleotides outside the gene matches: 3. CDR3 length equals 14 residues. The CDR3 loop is CASSPGGGNQPQHF. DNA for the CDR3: TGTGCCAGCAGCCCAGGGGGCGGCAATCAGCCCCAGCATTTT.

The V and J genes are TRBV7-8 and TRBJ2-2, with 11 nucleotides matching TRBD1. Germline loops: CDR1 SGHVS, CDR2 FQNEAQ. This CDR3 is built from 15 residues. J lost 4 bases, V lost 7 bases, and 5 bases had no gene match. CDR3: CASTVGQGVTGELFF. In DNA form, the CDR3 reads TGTGCCAGCACCGTGGGACAGGGGGTCACCGGGGAGCTGTTTTTT.

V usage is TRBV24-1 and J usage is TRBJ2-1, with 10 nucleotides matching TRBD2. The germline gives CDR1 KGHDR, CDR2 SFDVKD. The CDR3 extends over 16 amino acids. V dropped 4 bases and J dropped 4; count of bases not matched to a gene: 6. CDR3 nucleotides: TGTGCCACCAGTGACCGATGGACTAGCGGTTACAATGAGCAGTTCTTC. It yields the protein CATSDRWTSGYNEQFF.